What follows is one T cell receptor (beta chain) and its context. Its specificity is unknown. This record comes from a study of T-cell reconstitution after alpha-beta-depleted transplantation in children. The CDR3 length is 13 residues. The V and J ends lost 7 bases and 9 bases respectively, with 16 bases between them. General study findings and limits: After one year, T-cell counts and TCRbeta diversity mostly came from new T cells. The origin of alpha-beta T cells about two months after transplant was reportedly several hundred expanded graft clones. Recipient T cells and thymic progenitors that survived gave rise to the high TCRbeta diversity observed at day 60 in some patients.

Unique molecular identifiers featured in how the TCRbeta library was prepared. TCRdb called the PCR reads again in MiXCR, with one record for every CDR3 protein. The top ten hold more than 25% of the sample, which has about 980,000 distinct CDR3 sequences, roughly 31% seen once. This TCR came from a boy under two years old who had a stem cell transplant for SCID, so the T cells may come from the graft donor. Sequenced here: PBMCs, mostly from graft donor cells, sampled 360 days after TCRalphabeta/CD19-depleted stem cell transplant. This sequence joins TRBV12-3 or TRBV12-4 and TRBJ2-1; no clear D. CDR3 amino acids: CASTNLNIIEQFF. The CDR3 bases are TGTGCCAGCACCAACCTGAATATCATTGAGCAGTTCTTC.